The clone carrying this T cell receptor beta chain was seen only a few times. What it binds is unknown. Other DNA variants within this sample encode the same CDR3. This sample stems from a study of cytomegalovirus exposure and HLA in healthy donors. Use of 60 Vbeta and 13 Jbeta primers characterized the PCR. Measured with immunoSEQ multiplex PCR; TCRdb has only the in-frame clones, and not every one. This sample has 240,000 or so clones; roughly 80% occur once, and the top ten carry around 5.7%. Study-wide results and caveats: Reportedly, HLA-A and HLA-B alleles of most subjects were accurately predicted from TCR beta. The study had only CMV serostatus as immune exposure information. In a later analysis, V- and J-gene trimming of beta chains associated with a DCLRE1C missense variant, replicated independently.

The clonotype was recovered from a woman aged 40 to 50 in good health and CMV-seropositive. The sample was PBMCs.

DNA for the CDR3: TGTGCCAGCAGCTTACGAACACAGCATTCCTACGAGCAGTACTTC. This gives the protein CASSLRTQHSYEQYF. The genes are TRBV11-2 and TRBJ2-7, with D uncertain. Germline CDR1 is SGHAT and CDR2 is FQNNGV. Trimming took off 2 bases at V and 1 base at J, with 12 bases between the two ends. The CDR3 length is 15 residues.